This TCR beta chain derives from a study of CD8 T cells in ankylosing spondylitis. The CDR3 sequence is 15 residues long. Germline V gene sequence: CDR1 SGHRS, CDR2 YFSETQ. The trim removed 3 bases at V and 5 bases at J, leaving 6 bases unmatched. TCRdb ran MiXCR on the 5' RACE reads and lists one entry per CDR3 protein. The sample has fewer than 150,000 distinct CDR3 sequences, about 7% seen once. This clonotype was observed many times. The chain links TRBV5-1 to TRBJ2-7; 12 bases are a match to TRBD1. Sequenced material: blood, either unsorted or a sorted T cell fraction (not recorded which). The sequence was collected from a female donor with ankylosing spondylitis or in good health (not recorded which). The CDR3 spells CASSWGTGGLHEQYF. DNA for the CDR3: TGCGCCAGCAGCTGGGGGACAGGGGGCTTACACGAGCAGTACTTC.